A selection of T cell receptor beta chains follows, all from one sample in a study of shared clonotypes between healthy human individuals. Clones were sequenced by immunoSEQ multiplex PCR, and TCRdb holds only the in-frame ones, with some missing. This sample has around 2,000,000 clones, with approximately 94% found just once. The specimen was naive CD8+ T cells sorted from blood. The receptors come from a man younger than 35 in good health. Both conserved end residues are part of each CDR3. Fields, in order: V gene, J gene, clone size, D gene, CDR3 protein, CDR3 DNA. D genes are given only for firm matches. Clone size, where shown, is once, few, many, or a class for clones that have expanded.

V gene: TRBV5-1
J gene: TRBJ1-3
clone size: .
D gene: .
CDR3 protein: CASSATGSGNTIYF
CDR3 DNA: TGCGCCAGCAGCGCGACAGGCTCTGGAAACACCATATATTTT

V gene: TRBV28
J gene: TRBJ2-7
clone size: .
D gene: .
CDR3 protein: CASSLLTGFYEQYF
CDR3 DNA: TGTGCCAGCAGTTTATTGACAGGATTCTACGAGCAGTACTTC

V gene: TRBV27
J gene: TRBJ2-7
clone size: .
D gene: TRBD2
CDR3 protein: CASSQTGLAGDPEQYF
CDR3 DNA: TGTGCCAGCAGTCAAACCGGACTAGCGGGAGATCCCGAGCAGTACTTC

V gene: TRBV28
J gene: TRBJ2-2
clone size: .
D gene: .
CDR3 protein: CASLTHGRLGSGNTGELFF
CDR3 DNA: TGTGCCAGCCTAACCCATGGACGGCTGGGTAGCGGGAACACCGGGGAGCTGTTTTTT

V gene: TRBV11-3
J gene: TRBJ1-1
clone size: .
D gene: .
CDR3 protein: CASSLDPLPGQPTEAFF
CDR3 DNA: TGTGCCAGCAGCTTAGATCCGCTTCCGGGACAACCCACTGAAGCTTTCTTT

V gene: TRBV28
J gene: TRBJ2-5
clone size: .
D gene: .
CDR3 protein: CASSLSSGQLLGTQYF
CDR3 DNA: TGTGCCAGCAGTTTAAGTTCGGGCCAGCTCCTAGGGACCCAGTACTTC

V gene: TRBV27
J gene: TRBJ2-3
clone size: .
D gene: TRBD2
CDR3 protein: CASSTSAGAFTDTQYF
CDR3 DNA: TGTGCCAGCAGTACCTCAGCGGGGGCCTTCACAGATACGCAGTATTTT

V gene: TRBV6-5
J gene: TRBJ2-1
clone size: .
D gene: TRBD1
CDR3 protein: CASSPTGGHNEQFF
CDR3 DNA: TGTGCCAGCAGCCCGACAGGGGGCCACAATGAGCAGTTCTTC

V gene: TRBV30
J gene: TRBJ2-5
clone size: .
D gene: TRBD2
CDR3 protein: CAWNRGEETQYF
CDR3 DNA: TGTGCCTGGAACCGGGGGGAAGAGACCCAGTACTTC

V gene: TRBV6-5
J gene: TRBJ2-7
clone size: .
D gene: .
CDR3 protein: CASSPWSGASYEQYF
CDR3 DNA: TGTGCCAGCAGCCCATGGTCGGGGGCTTCCTACGAGCAGTACTTC

V gene: TRBV9
J gene: TRBJ2-7
clone size: .
D gene: .
CDR3 protein: CASSSSPRPLYEQYF
CDR3 DNA: TGTGCCAGCAGCTCCTCTCCGCGGCCCCTCTACGAGCAGTACTTC

V gene: TRBV5-8
J gene: TRBJ1-1
clone size: .
D gene: .
CDR3 protein: CASSPDMGNTEAFF
CDR3 DNA: TGTGCCAGCAGTCCGGACATGGGGAACACTGAAGCTTTCTTT

V gene: TRBV27
J gene: TRBJ1-6
clone size: .
D gene: .
CDR3 protein: CASREGPLGNSPLHF
CDR3 DNA: TGTGCCAGCAGGGAAGGTCCGTTAGGTAATTCACCCCTCCACTTT

V gene: TRBV9
J gene: TRBJ2-7
clone size: .
D gene: TRBD1
CDR3 protein: CASSAGQGNYEQYF
CDR3 DNA: TGTGCCAGCAGCGCCGGACAGGGTAACTACGAGCAGTACTTC

V gene: TRBV27
J gene: TRBJ2-7
clone size: .
D gene: TRBD2
CDR3 protein: CASSTPGLAAYEQYF
CDR3 DNA: TGTGCCAGCAGTACTCCGGGACTAGCGGCATACGAGCAGTACTTC

V gene: TRBV27
J gene: TRBJ2-7
clone size: once
D gene: .
CDR3 protein: CASSLFQSSYEQYF
CDR3 DNA: TGTGCCAGCAGTTTATTCCAGAGCTCCTACGAGCAGTACTTC

V gene: TRBV9
J gene: TRBJ2-7
clone size: .
D gene: .
CDR3 protein: CASSVDGGDYEQYF
CDR3 DNA: TGTGCCAGCAGCGTAGATGGCGGGGACTACGAGCAGTACTTC

V gene: TRBV13
J gene: TRBJ1-2
clone size: .
D gene: .
CDR3 protein: CANEGVSGYTF
CDR3 DNA: TGTGCCAACGAGGGGGTGAGTGGCTACACCTTC